The sample holds one count of the clone carrying this T cell receptor beta chain. This sample was included in a study of shared clonotypes between healthy human individuals. The CDR3 is made up of 13 amino acids. Germline assignment: CDR1 MNHEY and CDR2 SMNVEV (reference sequence). J was trimmed by 7 bases and V by 6 bases; bases with no gene match: 4. CD8 cells regarded as naive lacked CD45RO, were positively chosen for CCR7, and omitted terminally differentiated effector memory CD45RA+ cells. Each of the donors was a healthy adult who was HIV-negative and had not had a recent acute infection or vaccination. The authors ran the assay at deep level. Genomic DNA per cell subset filled all wells of several immunoSEQ plates. Original analysis: ImmunoSEQ output held junction-only sequences without quality scores, so filtering differed. TCRdb's copy holds only in-frame clones and misses some; the assay was immunoSEQ multiplex PCR. That table furnishes V, J and clone size, whereas the DNA furnished D and trimming. The table shows hundreds of thousands of clones, with approximately 97% occurring only once.

This sequence originates from a man younger than 40 in good health. The sample comprised naive CD8+ T cells sorted from blood. The rearrangement uses TRBV27 and TRBJ2-7; 12 bases are a match to TRBD1. In DNA form, the CDR3 reads TGTGCCAGCAGGGGGACAGGGGGCGGAGAGCAGTACTTC. Its protein product is CASRGTGGGEQYF.